The 6 T cell receptor beta chains presented below share a single source sample, sequenced in a study of OX40 agonist ivuxolimab in advanced cancers. The protocol was immunoSEQ multiplex PCR, while the TCRdb copy is restricted to in-frame clones and leaves out a portion. Among 60,000 or so clones listed, approximately 86% were seen once. The sequencing here drew on CD4+ or CD8+ T cells sorted from blood, taken in a trial of the OX40 agonist ivuxolimab. Source of these receptors: an adult with an advanced solid tumor such as melanoma, head and neck, liver or kidney cancer.

V is TRBV18 and J is TRBJ2-5, with D perhaps matching TRBD1 (5 bases). Germline V CDR1 and CDR2: KGHSH, LQKENI. The length of the CDR3 is 14 residues. V gave up 2 bases and J gave up 4 bases, with 11 bases separating them. CDR3 coding DNA: TGTGCCAGCTCACCAGGGGCGCCTGTAGAGACCCAGTACTTC. As protein: CASSPGAPVETQYF.

This chain joins TRBV5-4 and TRBJ2-5; 9 positions agree with TRBD2. The CDR3 is 15 residues long. In germline, CDR1 is SGHNT, CDR2 YYREEE (reference sequence). V shed 3 bases and J 2 bases; nucleotides not matched to a gene: 5. Here the CDR3 reads CASSWERGAQETQYF. The CDR3 nucleotides are TGTGCCAGCAGCTGGGAGCGGGGGGCACAAGAGACCCAGTACTTC.

Here the CDR3 DNA reads TGCGCCAGCAGCCGAGAGACCCGGAGCTCCTACAATGAGCAGTTCTTC. Amino acids: CASSRETRSSYNEQFF. This rearrangement joins TRBV5-1 to TRBJ2-1; no firm D call. Germline CDR1 SGHRS, CDR2 YFSETQ. There are 16 residues in the CDR3. The V end lost 4 bases, the J end lost 0 bases, and 14 bases lay between the germline ends.

This clone was recorded only once. The chain recombines TRBV29-1 with TRBJ2-2; TRBD1 matches at 8 bases. The germline gives CDR1 SQVTM, CDR2 ANQGSEA. CDR3 length: 14 residues. V lost 7 bases, J lost 0 bases, and 4 bases stayed unmatched. CDR3 protein: CSARQGPNTGELFF. CDR3 bases: TGCAGCGCTCGACAGGGGCCGAACACCGGGGAGCTGTTTTTT.

The V and J genes are TRBV11-2 and TRBJ1-1, with no clear D. The CDR3 extends over 11 amino acids. Germline V gene sequence: CDR1 SGHAT, CDR2 FQNNGV. V lost 2 bases and J lost 11, with 9 bases in between. CDR3 amino acids: CASSLTRPAFF. CDR3 bases: TGTGCCAGCAGCTTAACTCGGCCGGCTTTCTTT.

This chain joins TRBV7-9 and TRBJ1-5, with TRBD1 identical over 7 bases. The J segment lost 3 bases and the V segment lost 3 bases, leaving 2 bases of the junction unmatched. Germline V gene sequence: CDR1 SEHNR, CDR2 FQNEAQ (reference sequence). This CDR3 region has 14 residues. CDR3 amino acids: CASSFGTANQPQHF. The CDR3 coding sequence is TGTGCCAGCAGCTTCGGGACAGCCAATCAGCCCCAGCATTTT.